Presented here are 25 T cell receptor beta chains from one specimen sequenced in a study of blood T cell repertoires in COVID-19. The table came from immunoSEQ multiplex PCR; TCRdb's copy has only in-frame clones and leaves some out. The data contain 250,000 to 350,000 clones, about nine tenths of them singletons. The sample taken for sequencing was peripheral blood. These receptors came from a woman aged 55-75 years with acute or convalescent COVID-19.

The chain recombines TRBV6-5 with TRBJ2-2; D is undetermined. CDR3 size: 13 residues. Trimming removed 4 bases from V and 9 bases from J, with 12 bases in between. The V gene's germline CDR1 is MNHEY and CDR2 SVGAGI. This CDR3 is CASSSPGGRELFF. The CDR3 nucleotides are TGTGCCAGCAGTTCTCCTGGTGGGCGGGAGCTGTTTTTT.

As concerns this clone: Other DNA sequences in this specimen translate into the identical CDR3. The CDR3 DNA follows: TGTGCCAGCAGTGCGGGACAGTCCTATGGCTACACCTTC. Amino acids: CASSAGQSYGYTF. This chain links TRBV28 with TRBJ1-2, with 7 bases matching TRBD1. Germline CDR1 is MDHEN and CDR2 is SYDVKM. V trimming: 5 bases; J trimming: 4 bases; junction bases outside the gene matches: 4. The CDR3 runs 13 residues.

The chain joins TRBV18 to TRBJ2-1, with 13 bases aligning to TRBD2. V dropped 3 bases and J dropped 6; count of bases not matched to a gene: 2. There are 15 residues in the CDR3. Germline-derived CDR1 and CDR2 are KGHSH and LQKENI. DNA for the CDR3: TGTGCCAGCTCACCGGGACTAGCGGGAACCAATGAGCAGTTCTTC. This translates into CASSPGLAGTNEQFF.

This chain joins TRBV10-3 and TRBJ2-2; TRBD2 aligns across 7 bases. This CDR3 is 16 amino acids long. V shed 7 bases, J shed 3 bases, and the junction held 11 bases outside the gene matches. Germline CDR1 ENHRY, CDR2 SYGVKD. The CDR3 is CAITQYGGRDTGELFF. CDR3 nucleotide sequence: TGTGCCATCACCCAGTACGGGGGGAGGGACACCGGGGAGCTGTTTTTT.

The rearrangement joins TRBV13 to TRBJ1-2; the D gene is possibly TRBD1 (6 bases). The CDR3 covers 13 residues. V was shortened by 5 bases and J by 7 bases, with 14 bases between the two germline ends. Germline assignment: CDR1 PRHDT and CDR2 FYEKMQ (reference sequence). The CDR3 spells CASSPGRQAGYTF. The CDR3 nucleotides read TGTGCCAGCAGCCCAGGGCGACAGGCTGGCTACACCTTC.

The chain has TRBV7-2 and TRBJ2-1; 10 bases map to TRBD2. CDR3 size: 16 residues. V lost 4 bases, J lost 7 bases, and 10 bases stayed unmatched. CDR1 is SGHTA, CDR2 FQGNSA, per germline. CDR3 nucleotide sequence: TGTGCCAGCAGCTCCTTCGGCCCTAGCGGGAGTAATGAGCAGTTCTTC. Translating gives CASSSFGPSGSNEQFF.

J is TRBJ2-3 and V is TRBV11-2; 8 bases align to TRBD2. The V segment lost 5 bases and the J segment 4 bases; nucleotides outside the gene matches: 8. Germline loops: CDR1 SGHAT, CDR2 FQNNGV. This CDR3 comprises 15 residues. In nucleotides, the CDR3 is TGTGCCAGCAGCCTTGGCGGGGGGCCCCCAGATACGCAGTATTTT. Translated, it gives CASSLGGGPPDTQYF.

The chain couples TRBV7-8 to TRBJ1-4; no firm D call. Trimming removed 5 bases from V and 4 bases from J, with 14 bases in between. Germline V lookup: CDR1 SGHVS, CDR2 FQNEAQ. The CDR3 length is 15 residues. CDR3 sequence reads: CASSPTDPFNEKLFF. The CDR3 DNA is TGTGCCAGCAGCCCCACAGACCCCTTTAATGAAAAACTGTTTTTT.

The V and J genes are TRBV30 and TRBJ2-1; D is possibly TRBD2 (7 bases). The CDR3 is 14 residues long. Trimming cost V 5 bases and J 6 bases, with 17 bases left between them. Germline loops: CDR1 GTSNPN, CDR2 SVGIG (reference sequence). DNA of the CDR3: TGTGCCTGGCGGGCTAGCGGAGGGGGCAATGAGCAGTTCTTC. Translated: CAWRASGGGNEQFF.

The gene calls are TRBV7-2 and TRBJ2-7, with 10 bases that match TRBD1. This CDR3 region has 18 residues. V shed 3 bases and J 3 bases; nucleotides not matched to a gene: 14. Germline CDR1 and CDR2: SGHTA and FQGNSA. This chain's CDR3 is CASSFPSDLRTGGYEQYF. The CDR3 coding sequence is TGTGCCAGCAGCTTCCCGTCGGACCTAAGGACAGGGGGCTACGAGCAGTACTTC.

The CDR3 DNA is TGTGCCAGCAGTGAGACTAGCGGACCTTACGAGCAGTACTTC. Its translation is CASSETSGPYEQYF. The J gene is TRBJ2-7, the V gene TRBV6-1; TRBD2 matches 9 bases. Germline V gene lookup returns CDR1 MNHNS and CDR2 SASEGT. The junction had 4 bases not matched to a gene; V was cut back by 3 bases and J by 4 bases. The CDR3 consists of 14 residues.

About this clone: The sample contains more than one DNA sequence encoding this CDR3. The gene calls are TRBV27 and TRBJ2-7; perhaps TRBD2 as D (6 bases). Trimming pared 2 bases from V and 2 bases from J, leaving 10 bases between. Looked up from germline, CDR1 is MNHEY and CDR2 is SMNVEV (reference sequence). The CDR3 length is 14 residues. For the CDR3, the DNA is TGTGCCAGCAGTTTAGGGGGAGGCCCCTACGAGCAGTACTTC. Residues: CASSLGGGPYEQYF.

The chain combines TRBV9 with TRBJ1-3; weak D call: TRBD1 (6 bases). CDR3 size: 14 residues. V gave up 2 bases and J gave up 6 bases, with 12 bases separating them. CDR1 and CDR2 (germline): SGDLS, YYNGEE. CDR3 in amino acids: CASSVGDIENTIYF. CDR3 in DNA: TGTGCCAGCAGCGTCGGGGACATCGAAAACACCATATATTTT.

This clone appeared once. The chain carries TRBV4-2 and TRBJ1-1, with a tentative D call TRBD1 (5 bases). CDR1 LGHNA and CDR2 YNFKEQ come from the germline V gene. CDR3 length: 15 residues. Trimming left V 1 base short and J 9 bases short, with 18 bases between. The DNA for the CDR3 is TGTGCCAGCAGCCAAGTGGGTGGGGGGATTTTCCAAGCTTTCTTT. It codes for CASSQVGGGIFQAFF.

CDR3 region: CAWSGTNEKLFF. The CDR3 coding sequence is TGTGCCTGGTCCGGAACTAATGAAAAACTGTTTTTT. The chain couples TRBV7-9 to TRBJ1-4; no clear D gene. Germline loops: CDR1 SEHNR, CDR2 FQNEAQ (reference sequence). The CDR3 has 12 residues. V was trimmed by 11 bases and J by 1 base, leaving 8 bases between them.

The rearrangement uses TRBV11-2 and TRBJ2-1; 9 nucleotides align to TRBD1. The CDR3 is made up of 15 amino acids. The germline V gene has CDR1 SGHAT and CDR2 FQNNGV. Losses at the gene ends were 5 bases for V and 2 bases for J; bases not matched to a gene: 4. CDR3 region: CASSTDRGAYNEQFF. The DNA of the CDR3 is TGTGCCAGCAGCACGGACAGGGGCGCCTACAATGAGCAGTTCTTC.

Only a few counts were recorded for this clone. The chain recombines TRBV19 with TRBJ1-2; D may be TRBD1 (5 bases). V lost 6 bases and J 2 bases, leaving 16 bases between the germline ends. CDR1 and CDR2 (germline): LNHDA, SQIVND (reference sequence). The CDR3 is made up of 15 amino acids. CDR3 in DNA: TGTGCCAGTAGGCCTCGTTGGCAGGGAAACTATGGCTACACCTTC. It is translated as CASRPRWQGNYGYTF.

This chain joins TRBV27 and TRBJ1-2; D call uncertain. The CDR3 runs to 14 residues. V lost 4 bases and J lost 7, with 16 bases in between. The germline gives CDR1 MNHEY, CDR2 SMNVEV (reference sequence). The chain's CDR3 is CASSSAGVITGYTF. CDR3 in DNA: TGTGCCAGCAGTTCGGCGGGTGTCATCACTGGCTACACCTTC.

The chain links TRBV6-5 to TRBJ2-5, with a weak D call TRBD1 (7 bases). Germline V gives CDR1 MNHEY, CDR2 SVGAGI. Trimming stripped 7 bases from V and 5 bases from J, with 14 bases between. CDR3 size: 13 residues. The CDR3, as DNA: TGTGCCAGCAACCCGACAGGGAGGGAGACCCAGTACTTC. Residues: CASNPTGRETQYF.

This clone appeared a single time. V usage is TRBV11-3 and J usage is TRBJ2-4, with TRBD1 matching 8 bases. The CDR3 length is 16 residues. Germline CDR1 reads SGHNT; CDR2 reads YENEEA. The V gene end was trimmed by 1 base and the J gene end by 0 bases; junction bases not matched to a gene: 2. CDR3: CASSLGTGQAKNIQYF. CDR3 in DNA: TGTGCCAGCAGCTTAGGGACAGGGCAAGCCAAAAACATTCAGTACTTC.

This CDR3 reads CASMWANLAGSYNEQFF. The CDR3 nucleotides are TGTGCCAGCATGTGGGCCAACCTAGCGGGATCCTACAATGAGCAGTTCTTC. The J gene is TRBJ2-1, the V gene TRBV28, with 9 bases lining up with TRBD2. J lost 1 base, V lost 7 bases, and 11 bases had no gene match. The CDR3 is 17 residues long. Germline-derived CDR1 and CDR2 are MDHEN and SYDVKM.

The rearrangement joins TRBV5-1 to TRBJ2-2; 8 positions match TRBD2. The CDR3 has 14 residues. The V gene end was trimmed by 4 bases and the J gene end by 5 bases; junction bases not matched to a gene: 4. The germline CDR1 and CDR2 sequences are SGHRS and YFSETQ. CDR3 sequence: CASSDSGETGELFF. The CDR3 region has the DNA TGCGCCAGCAGCGATAGCGGGGAGACCGGGGAGCTGTTTTTT.

V gene TRBV18 combines with J gene TRBJ2-3, with 11 bases matching TRBD2. The J segment lost 2 bases and the V segment lost 1 base, leaving 5 bases of the junction unmatched. CDR3 length: 17 amino acids. CDR1 KGHSH and CDR2 LQKENI come from the germline V gene. This chain's CDR3 is CASSPLLTSGTTDTQYF. As DNA, the CDR3 is TGTGCCAGCTCACCACTACTGACTAGCGGGACCACAGATACGCAGTATTTT.

V and J are TRBV7-9 and TRBJ1-3; D gene unclear. Germline V gives CDR1 SEHNR, CDR2 FQNEAQ (reference sequence). This CDR3 has 12 residues. The V and J ends lost 5 bases and 8 bases respectively, with 10 bases between them. The chain's CDR3 is CASSQGGYTIYF. The CDR3 DNA reads TGTGCCAGCAGCCAAGGAGGTTACACCATATATTTT.

The chain employs TRBV3-1 (or the pseudogene TRBV3-2) and TRBJ1-3; 8 bases align to TRBD1. There are 15 residues in the CDR3. Trimming cost V 5 bases and J 3 bases; bases outside gene matches: 6. The germline V gene encodes CDR1 LGHDT and CDR2 YNNKEL (reference sequence). The CDR3 region has the DNA TGTGCCAGCAGCGCCCCAGGGGGCCTTGGAAACACCATATATTTT. It yields the protein CASSAPGGLGNTIYF.